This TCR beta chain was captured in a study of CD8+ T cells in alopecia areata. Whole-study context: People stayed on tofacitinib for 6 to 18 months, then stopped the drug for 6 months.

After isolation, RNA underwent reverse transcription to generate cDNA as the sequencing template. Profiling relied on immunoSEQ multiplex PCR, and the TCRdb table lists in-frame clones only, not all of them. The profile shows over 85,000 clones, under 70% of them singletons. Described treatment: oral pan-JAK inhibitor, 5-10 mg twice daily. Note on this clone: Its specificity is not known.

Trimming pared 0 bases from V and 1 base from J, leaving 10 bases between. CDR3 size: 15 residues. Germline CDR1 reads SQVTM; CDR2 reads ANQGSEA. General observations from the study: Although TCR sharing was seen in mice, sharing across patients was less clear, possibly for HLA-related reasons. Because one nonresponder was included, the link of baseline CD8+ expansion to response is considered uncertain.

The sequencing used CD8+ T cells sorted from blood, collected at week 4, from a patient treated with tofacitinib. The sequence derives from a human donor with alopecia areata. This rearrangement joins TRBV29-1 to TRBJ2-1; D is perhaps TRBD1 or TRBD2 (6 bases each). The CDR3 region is CSVEDPGASYNEQFF. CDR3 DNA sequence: TGCAGCGTTGAAGATCCGGGGGCTTCCTACAATGAGCAGTTCTTC.